Listed here are 24 T cell receptor beta chains from one sample, sequenced in a study of T cell responses to AZD1222 COVID-19 vaccine. Sequencing was performed with immunoSEQ multiplex PCR; in TCRdb, only in-frame clones are kept and a portion is missing. Of about 210,000 clones detected, roughly 94% appear once; the ten largest clones hold approximately 1.5%. The sample was peripheral blood, taken 28 days after the second dose of the MenACWY control vaccine. Source of these receptors: an adult who received the MenACWY meningococcal vaccine as a control.

Comments on this clone: One end of the junction varies from germline; a read error may be responsible. The DNA of the CDR3 is TGTGCCAGCACCCAAATGAGGAGCTCCTACAATGAGCAGTTCTTC. Its translation: CASTQMRSSYNEQFF. The rearrangement joins TRBV3-1 (or the pseudogene TRBV3-2) to TRBJ2-1; D unresolved. Germline lookup yields CDR1 LGHDT and CDR2 YNNKEL (reference sequence). CDR3 length: 15 residues.

V usage is TRBV3-1 (or the pseudogene TRBV3-2) and J usage is TRBJ2-2; no firm D call. Germline assignment: CDR1 LGHDT and CDR2 YNNKEL (reference sequence). This CDR3 has 17 amino acids. V gave up 0 bases and J gave up 4 bases, with 15 bases separating them. CDR3 coding DNA: TGTGCCAGCAGCCAAGATATTCCAGCCACCGCCACCGGGGAGCTGTTTTTT. As protein: CASSQDIPATATGELFF.

The V gene is TRBV28, the J gene TRBJ1-6; D call uncertain. V lost 3 bases to trimming and J lost 8 bases, with 14 bases between them. Germline V gene data show CDR1 as MDHEN and CDR2 as SYDVKM. The CDR3 spans 15 residues. The CDR3 sequence: CASSFESSSDSPLHF. DNA for the CDR3: TGTGCCAGCAGTTTTGAGAGTTCTTCCGATTCACCCCTCCACTTT.

A single count supports this clone. The V call is TRBV6-5, the J call TRBJ1-4; D is ambiguous. The CDR3 loop spans 14 amino acids. V lost 8 bases, J lost 0 bases, and 10 bases lay in between. CDR1 is MNHEY, CDR2 SVGAGI, per germline. The CDR3 reads CASRPGATNEKLFF. The CDR3 nucleotides read TGTGCCAGCCGACCGGGTGCAACTAATGAAAAACTGTTTTTT.

V usage is TRBV10-3 and J usage is TRBJ2-7, with D maybe TRBD1 (5 bases). Trimming stripped 0 bases from V and 4 bases from J, with 16 bases between. Germline V gene lookup returns CDR1 ENHRY and CDR2 SYGVKD. The CDR3 length is 16 residues. CDR3 residues: CAISESGVGSSYEQYF. CDR3 sequence (DNA): TGTGCCATCAGTGAGTCAGGGGTGGGCTCGAGTTACGAGCAGTACTTC.

The V and J genes are TRBV3-1 (or the pseudogene TRBV3-2) and TRBJ2-5; 15 bases agree with TRBD2. Germline lookup yields CDR1 LGHDT and CDR2 YNNKEL (reference sequence). V lost 1 base, J lost 1 base, and 1 base stayed unmatched. The CDR3 consists of 17 residues. CDR3 nucleotides: TGTGCCAGCAGCCAAGGGACTAGCGGGGGGGCCCAAGAGACCCAGTACTTC. This sequence encodes CASSQGTSGGAQETQYF.

The chain couples TRBV11-2 to TRBJ1-2, with D possibly matching TRBD1 (6 bases). The germline V gene encodes CDR1 SGHAT and CDR2 FQNNGV. The CDR3 is 10 residues long. V lost 5 bases and J lost 13, with 11 bases in between. CDR3 sequence: CASSRQALTF. As DNA, the CDR3 is TGTGCCAGCAGCAGACAGGCTCTCACCTTC. Full variable domain (remainder filled in from reference TRBV11-2 and TRBJ1-2): EAGVAQSPRYKIIEKRQSVAFWCNPISGHATLYWYQQILGQGPKLLIQFQNNGVVDDSQLPKDRFSAERLKGVDSTLKIQPAKLEDSAVYLCASSRQALTFGSGTRLTVV.

CDR3 DNA sequence: TGTGCCAGCAGTCCCGATACAGGGTTGGACTATGGCTACACCTTC. Translating it yields CASSPDTGLDYGYTF. The chain combines TRBV2 with TRBJ1-2; D is possibly TRBD1 (6 bases). This CDR3 has 15 amino acids. Trimming shortened V by 5 bases and J by 3 bases, and 16 bases separated the two germline ends. CDR1 is SNHLY and CDR2 is FYNNEI in the germline V gene.

The J gene is TRBJ1-4, the V gene TRBV25-1; TRBD1 matches 8 bases. The germline gives CDR1 MGHDK, CDR2 SYGVNS. Unmatched junction bases numbered 9, after V lost 6 bases and J lost 6 bases. CDR3 size: 15 residues. The CDR3 bases are TGTGCCAGCAGCAACCCAGGGGGCGCGGATGAAAAACTGTTTTTT. Translated, it gives CASSNPGGADEKLFF.

This rearrangement joins TRBV3-1 (or the pseudogene TRBV3-2) to TRBJ2-1; D call uncertain. In germline, CDR1 is LGHDT, CDR2 YNNKEL (reference sequence). V lost 1 base to trimming and J lost 0 bases, with 10 bases between them. The CDR3 covers 16 residues. The CDR3 bases are TGTGCCAGCAGCCAAGGTACCCCACTCTCCTACAATGAGCAGTTCTTC. This encodes CASSQGTPLSYNEQFF.

This chain joins TRBV2 and TRBJ1-5; D is undetermined. V shed 7 bases and J shed 0 bases, with 7 bases lying between them. Germline V gene data show CDR1 as SNHLY and CDR2 as FYNNEI. CDR3 size: 13 residues. The CDR3 bases are TGTGCCAGCATGCGAGATAGCAATCAGCCCCAGCATTTT. The encoded protein is CASMRDSNQPQHF.

The chain carries TRBV27 and TRBJ2-7; D may be TRBD1 (5 bases). The CDR3 has 16 amino acids. CDR1 is MNHEY, CDR2 SMNVEV, per germline (reference sequence). V dropped 1 base and J dropped 4 bases, with 17 bases sitting between them. In DNA form, the CDR3 reads TGTGCCAGCAGTTTATATAGACAGAATGGGGCTTACGAGCAGTACTTC. Encoded protein: CASSLYRQNGAYEQYF.

The chain has TRBV7-9 and TRBJ1-1; D is uncertain. Germline V lookup: CDR1 SEHNR, CDR2 FQNEAQ (reference sequence). Deletions cut 0 bases from V and 5 bases from J, with 4 bases between. CDR3 length: 12 residues. The CDR3 region has the DNA TGTGCCAGCAGCTTAGCTGGGACTGAAGCTTTCTTT. Translated, it gives CASSLAGTEAFF.

This clone was counted once. The V call is TRBV5-6, the J call TRBJ2-2; no firm D call. Between the trimmed V and J ends, which lost 2 bases and 4 bases, there was a span of 9 bases. CDR1 is SGHDT and CDR2 is YYEEEE in the germline V gene. This CDR3 is 14 amino acids long. The CDR3 DNA reads TGTGCCAGCAGCTTTAGACGGATCACCGGGGAGCTGTTTTTT. Translating gives CASSFRRITGELFF.

This clone was recorded only once. This chain connects TRBV30 to TRBJ1-6; tentative D call: TRBD1 (5 bases). The V end lost 3 bases, the J end lost 8 bases, and 14 bases lay between the germline ends. The CDR3 has 14 amino acids. The germline V gene encodes CDR1 GTSNPN and CDR2 SVGIG (reference sequence). The CDR3 coding sequence is TGTGCCTGGAGCGCTGGGACGGAGGATTCACCCCTCCACTTT. Its translation is CAWSAGTEDSPLHF.

The chain employs TRBV5-6 and TRBJ2-3, with D perhaps matching TRBD1 (6 bases). The CDR3 has 13 residues. The V gene lost 4 bases and the J gene lost 4 bases, with 10 bases spanning the gap. The V gene's germline CDR1 is SGHDT and CDR2 YYEEEE. The CDR3 is CASSRTGPDTQYF. The CDR3 DNA follows: TGTGCCAGCAGCCGAACAGGGCCAGATACGCAGTATTTT.

The table lists this clone with a few counts. V is TRBV6-5 and J is TRBJ1-1; D ambiguous. The germline V and J ends were trimmed by 0 bases and 0 bases, with 2 bases remaining between them. The CDR3 extends over 13 amino acids. Per the germline V gene, CDR1 is MNHEY and CDR2 is SVGAGI. This chain's CDR3 is CASSYSMNTEAFF. CDR3 bases: TGTGCCAGCAGTTACTCTATGAACACTGAAGCTTTCTTT.

The chain is built from TRBV5-4 and TRBJ2-2; the match to TRBD2 covers 7 bases. Per the germline V gene, CDR1 is SGHNT and CDR2 is YYREEE (reference sequence). V shed 2 bases, J shed 5 bases, and the junction held 3 bases outside the gene matches. The CDR3 is made up of 14 amino acids. The CDR3 protein is CASSFVGGTGELFF. Here the CDR3 DNA reads TGTGCCAGCAGCTTTGTGGGGGGGACCGGGGAGCTGTTTTTT. The whole variable domain, filled in from reference TRBV5-4 and TRBJ2-2, reads ETGVTQSPTHLIKTRGQQVTLRCSSQSGHNTVSWYQQALGQGPQFIFQYYREEENGRGNFPPRFSGLQFPNYSSELNVNALELDDSALYLCASSFVGGTGELFFGEGSRLTVL.

This chain joins TRBV27 and TRBJ2-2; perhaps TRBD1 as D (5 bases). The CDR3 sequence is 13 residues long. The germline V gene has CDR1 MNHEY and CDR2 SMNVEV (reference sequence). V was shortened by 5 bases and J by 3 bases, with 7 bases between the two germline ends. CDR3: CASSNRYTGELFF. The CDR3 DNA reads TGTGCCAGCAGTAACAGGTACACCGGGGAGCTGTTTTTT.

CDR3 coding DNA: TGTGCCAGCAGTTTAGTCGAGCAGTACTTC. Translation gives CASSLVEQYF. The J gene is TRBJ2-7, the V gene TRBV27; D not certain. The CDR3 runs 10 residues. Germline CDR1 is MNHEY and CDR2 is SMNVEV (reference sequence). Trimming stripped 2 bases from V and 6 bases from J, with 2 bases between.

The chain has TRBV29-1 and TRBJ2-7; D may match TRBD1 or TRBD2 (5 bases each). V shed 7 bases and J shed 5 bases, with 21 bases lying between them. The germline V gene has CDR1 SQVTM and CDR2 ANQGSEA. The CDR3 runs to 14 residues. CDR3 sequence (DNA): TGCAGCGCCTGTGTCGGGGCGGCTCTGAACGAGCAGTACTTC. It encodes CSACVGAALNEQYF.

The chain links TRBV6-6 to TRBJ1-3; no clear D. The CDR3 consists of 14 residues. CDR1 MNHNY and CDR2 SVGAGI come from the germline V gene (reference sequence). V was shortened by 10 bases and J by 0 bases, with 13 bases between the two germline ends. CDR3 coding DNA: TGTGCCACCACCCGGACGGCCTCTGGAAACACCATATATTTT. It specifies CATTRTASGNTIYF.

The chain combines TRBV2 with TRBJ2-7, with 9 bases that match TRBD1. The CDR3 contains 19 residues. CDR1 is SNHLY and CDR2 is FYNNEI in the germline V gene. With 2 bases clipped from V and 2 bases from J, the junction kept 16 bases outside the gene matches. The CDR3 spells CASSEFRQGGAGVAYEQYF. The DNA for the CDR3 is TGTGCCAGCAGTGAATTTCGACAGGGGGGCGCGGGAGTGGCCTACGAGCAGTACTTC.

The chain recombines TRBV14 with TRBJ1-1, with a possible D match to TRBD1 (5 bases). The CDR3 has 16 residues. Germline V gene data show CDR1 as SGHDN and CDR2 as FVKESK. With 1 base removed from V and 3 bases from J, the gap between germline ends came to 15 bases. DNA of the CDR3: TGTGCCAGCAGCCAAGGGAGACAGATAGGGGACACTGAAGCTTTCTTT. Translated, it gives CASSQGRQIGDTEAFF.